One and the same sample provided the 17 T cell receptor beta chains below, sequenced in a study of T cell responses to AZD1222 COVID-19 vaccine (dated by TCRdb to about 2021). The library was produced with the immunoSEQ multiplex PCR assay. Held by TCRdb, this immuneACCESS table contains in-frame sequences only and omits some clones. Under half of the omission traces to an unresolved V gene where checked; the cause of the rest is unknown. The sample table contains 60,000 to 75,000 clones; only one count was recorded for 85% to 90% of them. Roughly 19% of the sample is taken by the ten largest. The time point label of this sample denotes: baseline before first vaccination. The sample was peripheral blood, taken on day 0 of AZD1222 vaccination. These receptors originate from an adult in good health.

The chain links TRBV6-2 or TRBV6-3 to TRBJ1-2; D unresolved. The CDR3 contains 12 residues. Looked up from germline, CDR1 is MNHEY and CDR2 is SVGEGT. V gave up 2 bases and J gave up 8 bases, with 9 bases separating them. The CDR3 sequence: CASSYGSAGYTF. In DNA, the CDR3 is TGTGCCAGCAGTTACGGGAGTGCCGGCTACACCTTC.

The chain links TRBV7-8 to TRBJ2-1, with a possible D match to TRBD1 (6 bases). V gave up 4 bases and J gave up 7 bases, with 17 bases separating them. Germline V CDR1 and CDR2: SGHVS, FQNEAQ. The CDR3 covers 15 residues. Here the CDR3 DNA reads TGTGCCAGCAGCTCCCGACAGGCTGATGGAAATGAGCAGTTCTTC. It specifies CASSSRQADGNEQFF.

The rearrangement joins TRBV15 to TRBJ1-4, with 7 bases identical to TRBD1. CDR3 length: 15 residues. Germline V gene data show CDR1 as LNHNV and CDR2 as YYDKDF (reference sequence). J lost 4 bases, V lost 5 bases, and 7 bases had no gene match. The CDR3 nucleotides read TGTGCCACCAGCCAGGGACAGTACTTTAATGAAAAACTGTTTTTT. Encoded protein: CATSQGQYFNEKLFF.

The chain joins TRBV5-1 to TRBJ2-7; D remains unclear. The CDR3 consists of 15 residues. V dropped 1 base and J dropped 3 bases, with 14 bases sitting between them. CDR1 is SGHRS, CDR2 YFSETQ, per germline. CDR3 sequence (DNA): TGCGCCAGCAGCTTGAAAGGCGTGCTAGGCTACGAGCAGTACTTC. Amino acids: CASSLKGVLGYEQYF.

This clone occurred once. The chain recombines TRBV11-3 with TRBJ2-3; TRBD1 agrees at 9 bases. V lost 5 bases to trimming and J lost 0 bases; unmatched junction nucleotides: 6. The CDR3 has 16 residues. Germline V gives CDR1 SGHNT, CDR2 YENEEA. The CDR3 reads CASSPRTGESTDTQYF. The CDR3 nucleotides read TGTGCCAGCAGCCCCCGGACAGGGGAAAGCACAGATACGCAGTATTTT.

The genes are TRBV7-2 and TRBJ1-2; no clear D. Per germline, CDR1 SGHTA and CDR2 FQGNSA. This CDR3 is 16 amino acids long. Trimming stripped 4 bases from V and 2 bases from J, with 17 bases between. The CDR3 spells CASSSRRGEMNYGYTF. The CDR3 DNA reads TGTGCCAGCAGCTCTAGACGGGGAGAGATGAACTATGGCTACACCTTC.

This chain joins TRBV6-5 and TRBJ2-7; 10 bases are a match to TRBD1. Germline V CDR1 and CDR2: MNHEY, SVGAGI. With V trimmed by 7 bases and J by 5 bases, 8 bases remained unmatched. This CDR3 is 14 amino acids long. This CDR3 reads CASIDRGLSDEQYF. The CDR3 DNA sequence: TGTGCCAGCATCGACAGGGGGCTTAGCGACGAGCAGTACTTC.

V usage is TRBV4-2 and J usage is TRBJ1-1; 7 nucleotides agree with TRBD1. Trimming took 5 bases from V and 0 from J; bases not matched to a gene: 18. Looked up from germline, CDR1 is LGHNA and CDR2 is YNFKEQ. The CDR3 is 19 amino acids. DNA of the CDR3: TGTGCCAGCAGCAAAAGGGGCGCCGGGAGGGGGCAGCTGAACACTGAAGCTTTCTTT. As protein: CASSKRGAGRGQLNTEAFF.

The chain combines TRBV24-1 with TRBJ1-3; D not certain. The ends were cut back, 0 bases at V and 4 bases at J, with 9 bases in the middle. This CDR3 has 15 residues. CDR1 and CDR2 (germline): KGHDR, SFDVKD. CDR3 sequence: CATSDLLDGGNTIYF. The CDR3 DNA reads as TGTGCCACCAGTGATTTGCTGGACGGAGGAAACACCATATATTTT.

The DNA of the CDR3 is TGTGCCAGCAGTCCCAGGACAGGGGGCGTCACTGAAGCTTTCTTT. This encodes CASSPRTGGVTEAFF. This chain connects TRBV27 to TRBJ1-1; 11 nucleotides agree with TRBD1. V shed 5 bases and J 4 bases; nucleotides not matched to a gene: 6. Germline V gene lookup returns CDR1 MNHEY and CDR2 SMNVEV (reference sequence). This CDR3 contains 15 residues.

Only one count was recorded for this clone. This chain connects TRBV10-2 to TRBJ1-4; possible D gene TRBD1, 5 bases. The germline gives CDR1 WSHSY, CDR2 SAAADI. The ends were cut back, 6 bases at V and 7 bases at J, with 15 bases in the middle. CDR3 length equals 14 residues. In DNA, the CDR3 is TGCGCCAGCAGGAGCCGGGACGGCAGTGAAAAACTGTTTTTT. Its translation: CASRSRDGSEKLFF.

The chain combines TRBV6-5 with TRBJ1-6; no definite D call. V dropped 6 bases and J dropped 4 bases, with 4 bases sitting between them. Germline CDR1 and CDR2: MNHEY and SVGAGI. CDR3 length equals 12 residues. CDR3 bases: TGTGCCAGCAGAGGATATAATTCACCCCTCCACTTT. Its protein product is CASRGYNSPLHF.

CDR3 loop: CASSMRRGAFF. The DNA of the CDR3 is TGTGCCAGTAGTATGAGACGGGGGGCTTTCTTT. The chain is built from TRBV19 and TRBJ1-1, with D possibly TRBD1 on 5 matching bases. Germline lookup yields CDR1 LNHDA and CDR2 SQIVND (reference sequence). The CDR3 length is 11 residues. V lost 3 bases and J lost 11, with 10 bases in between.

The chain couples TRBV19 to TRBJ1-1; weak D call: TRBD1 (5 bases). V shed 7 bases and J shed 1 base, with 10 bases lying between them. The CDR3 extends over 13 amino acids. Germline CDR1 and CDR2: LNHDA and SQIVND (reference sequence). The CDR3 reads CASNGDRNTEAFF. The CDR3 coding sequence is TGTGCCAGTAACGGAGACAGGAACACTGAAGCTTTCTTT.

This chain connects TRBV6-1 to TRBJ1-3; D uncertain. Between the trimmed V and J ends, which lost 2 bases and 6 bases, there was a span of 14 bases. Germline CDR1 and CDR2: MNHNS and SASEGT. This CDR3 contains 15 residues. CDR3 sequence: CASSERSRIKNTIYF. The CDR3 nucleotides are TGTGCCAGCAGTGAAAGGTCCAGGATAAAAAACACCATATATTTT.

The genes are TRBV28 and TRBJ1-3; 8 nucleotides agree with TRBD1. Germline CDR1 MDHEN, CDR2 SYDVKM. V gave up 5 bases and J gave up 8 bases; unmatched junction bases: 11. The CDR3 sequence is 15 residues long. The chain's CDR3 is CASSLSGRGLDTIYF. The CDR3 region has the DNA TGTGCCAGCAGTCTATCCGGCAGGGGGCTGGACACCATATATTTT.

The chain combines TRBV10-3 with TRBJ1-5, with TRBD1 matching 8 bases. Trimming cost V 2 bases and J 9 bases; bases outside gene matches: 6. Germline-derived CDR1 and CDR2 are ENHRY and SYGVKD. The CDR3 spans 14 residues. This CDR3 is CAISEDRGIRPQHF. CDR3 bases: TGTGCCATCAGTGAGGACAGGGGTATAAGGCCCCAGCATTTT.